The present T cell receptor (beta chain) was sequenced within a study of CD8+ T cells in alopecia areata listed by TCRdb under 2018. Study-wide context: To study T cell clonal expansion in alopecia areata, the researchers applied high-throughput TCRbeta sequencing to both the C3H/HeJ mouse model and human patients. RNA was extracted with the PAXgene miRNA kit for fixed scalp, the miRNeasy kit for PBMCs, and the RNeasy kit for mouse skin. TCRbeta CDR3 regions were amplified by immunoSEQ multiplex PCR using 35 Vbeta forward and 13 Jbeta reverse primers. In humans, TCRbeta sequencing was performed on scalp tissue and on sorted CD4+ and CD8+ peripheral blood T cells from healthy controls and from patients with patchy or totalis/universalis alopecia areata. Scalp clonality was compared among normal scalp (n=4), patchy alopecia areata scalp (n=8), and alopecia totalis/universalis scalp (n=8).

What the study reported, not specific to this receptor: Compared with normal scalp, lesional scalp, particularly in alopecia totalis/universalis, had higher clonality and more expanded CD8+ clones, which suggests antigenic drive. Compared with mice, TCR sequences shared between patients were less clear, possibly partly because of HLA diversity across the patient population. Resident alphabeta T cells in normal human skin are also sequenced, complicating scalp TCR repertoire analysis, unlike mouse skin dominated by gammadelta T cells.

This clone was counted once. This clone's antigen is unknown. Base qualities are not at hand, and no much larger clone is one base apart. Libraries were prepared through the immunoSEQ multiplex PCR assay. RNA was extracted from all samples and reverse transcribed into cDNA, which served as template for TCR sequencing. First-strand cDNA was synthesized using SuperScript III with a 2:1 mix of oligo-dT and random hexamers. A synthetic immune receptor repertoire was used to measure amplification bias, and any remaining bias was corrected computationally. The source study handled its data this way. Raw reads were preprocessed for error removal, and CDR3 was defined according to IMGT conventions as running from the conserved cysteine to phenylalanine. To get clonality, Shannon entropy was normalized by log2 of the number of productive unique TCRs and the result was subtracted from 1. Scalp TCRbeta sequences were cross-referenced with sorted blood CD4 and CD8 repertoires so that the CD4 or CD8 identity of scalp clones could be inferred. Here the immuneACCESS table is served through TCRdb, limited to in-frame sequences with V and J called. Missing clones are a known gap in these copies; in checked studies unresolved V genes cover under half, and the rest lacks a known reason. Clone size and V and J calls were adopted from that table, with D and trimming inferred from the DNA. The sample profile shows some 150,000 clones; less than 75% of them were found once. Of the sample, about 40% falls within the top ten clones.

Based on the germline V gene (reference sequence), the CDR1 and CDR2 sequences are SEHNR and FQNEAQ. V loses 7 bases, J loses 6 bases, and the germline ends lie 10 bases apart. The CDR3 spans 12 residues, from the cysteine through the phenylalanine. The entry retains the CDR3 DNA only, 36 bases that are in frame from base 1. PBMCs were separated by density centrifugation and stained for CD3, CD4 and CD8, after which CD4+ and CD8+ T cells were sorted on a FACSAria. Unaffected controls provided scalp biopsies and blood samples. This receptor chain uses TRBV7-9 and TRBJ2-1; the D gene remains uncertain. This TCR came from a human donor in good health. The sample was CD8+ T cells sorted from blood. The CDR3 protein is CASKVGSNEQFF. The DNA sequence is TGTGCCAGCAAGGTAGGCAGCAATGAGCAGTTCTTC.